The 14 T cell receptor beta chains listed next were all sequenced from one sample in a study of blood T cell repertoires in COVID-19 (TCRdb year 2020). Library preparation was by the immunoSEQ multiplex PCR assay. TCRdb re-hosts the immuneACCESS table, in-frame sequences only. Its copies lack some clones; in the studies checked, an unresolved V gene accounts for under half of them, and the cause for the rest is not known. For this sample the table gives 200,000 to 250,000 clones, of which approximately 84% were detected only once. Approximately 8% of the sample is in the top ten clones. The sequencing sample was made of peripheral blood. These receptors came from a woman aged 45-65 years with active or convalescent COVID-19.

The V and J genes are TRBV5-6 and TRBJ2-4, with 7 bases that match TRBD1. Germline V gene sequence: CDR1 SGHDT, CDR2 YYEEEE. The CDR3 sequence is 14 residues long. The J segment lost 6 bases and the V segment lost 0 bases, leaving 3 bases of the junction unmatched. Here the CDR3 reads CASSLGPGGNIQYF. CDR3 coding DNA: TGTGCCAGCAGCTTGGGACCAGGGGGAAACATTCAGTACTTC.

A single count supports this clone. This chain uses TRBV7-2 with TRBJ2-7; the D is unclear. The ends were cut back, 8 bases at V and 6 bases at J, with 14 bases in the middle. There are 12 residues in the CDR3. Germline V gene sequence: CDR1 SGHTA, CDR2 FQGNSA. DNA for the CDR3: TGTGCCAGCGCCACGGTGGTTAGCGAGCAGTACTTC. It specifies CASATVVSEQYF.

Here the CDR3 reads CASTLRAGFTEAFF. CDR3 bases: TGTGCCAGCACCCTCCGGGCGGGGTTCACTGAAGCTTTCTTT. This chain uses TRBV2 with TRBJ1-1; the D is unclear. Germline CDR1 is SNHLY and CDR2 is FYNNEI. The CDR3 has 14 amino acids. V was shortened by 7 bases and J by 4 bases, with 16 bases between the two germline ends.

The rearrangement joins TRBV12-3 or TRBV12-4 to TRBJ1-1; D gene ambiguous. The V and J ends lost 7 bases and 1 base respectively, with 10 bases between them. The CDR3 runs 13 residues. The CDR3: CASTYGRNTEAFF. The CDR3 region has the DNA TGTGCCAGCACCTATGGGCGGAACACTGAAGCTTTCTTT.

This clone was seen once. The CDR3 nucleotides read TGTGCCAGCAGCTACCTCCCAGGGGTCGGCGGCTACACCTTC. Encoded protein: CASSYLPGVGGYTF. The genes are TRBV11-2 and TRBJ1-2; maybe TRBD1 (6 bases). The CDR3 loop spans 14 amino acids. The V end lost 4 bases, the J end lost 8 bases, and 17 bases lay between the germline ends. Looked up from germline, CDR1 is SGHAT and CDR2 is FQNNGV.

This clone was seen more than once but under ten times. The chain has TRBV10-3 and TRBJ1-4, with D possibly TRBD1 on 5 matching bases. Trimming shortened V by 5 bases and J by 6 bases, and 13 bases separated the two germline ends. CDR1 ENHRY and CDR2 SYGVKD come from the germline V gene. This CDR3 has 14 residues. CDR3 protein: CAISPSGGDEKLFF. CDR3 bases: TGTGCCATCAGTCCCTCTGGAGGGGATGAAAAACTGTTTTTT.

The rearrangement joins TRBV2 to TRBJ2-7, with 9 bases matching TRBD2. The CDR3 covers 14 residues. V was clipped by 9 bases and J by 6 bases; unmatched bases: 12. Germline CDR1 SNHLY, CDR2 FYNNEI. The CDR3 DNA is TGTGCCAGTATGGCTTCCGGGACTAGCAGCGAGCAGTACTTC. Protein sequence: CASMASGTSSEQYF.

CDR3 loop: CASSPLGRTDTQYF. In DNA, the CDR3 is TGCGCCAGCAGCCCTCTGGGGAGAACAGATACGCAGTATTTT. V gene TRBV5-1 combines with J gene TRBJ2-3, with a weak D call TRBD2 (5 bases). The germline V and J ends were trimmed by 4 bases and 3 bases, with 12 bases remaining between them. The length of the CDR3 is 14 residues. Germline assignment: CDR1 SGHRS and CDR2 YFSETQ.

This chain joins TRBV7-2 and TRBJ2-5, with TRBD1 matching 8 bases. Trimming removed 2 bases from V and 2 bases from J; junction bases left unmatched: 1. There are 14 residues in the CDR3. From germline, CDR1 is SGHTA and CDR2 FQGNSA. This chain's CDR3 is CASSLRTGQETQYF. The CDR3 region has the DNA TGTGCCAGCAGCTTAAGGACAGGGCAAGAGACCCAGTACTTC.

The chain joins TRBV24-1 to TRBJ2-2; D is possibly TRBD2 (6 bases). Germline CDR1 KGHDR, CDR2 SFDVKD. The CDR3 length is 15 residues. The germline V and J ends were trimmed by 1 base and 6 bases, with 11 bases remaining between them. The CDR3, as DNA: TGTGCCACCAGTGATTTCGGAGGGAGCGCCGGGGAGCTGTTTTTT. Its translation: CATSDFGGSAGELFF.

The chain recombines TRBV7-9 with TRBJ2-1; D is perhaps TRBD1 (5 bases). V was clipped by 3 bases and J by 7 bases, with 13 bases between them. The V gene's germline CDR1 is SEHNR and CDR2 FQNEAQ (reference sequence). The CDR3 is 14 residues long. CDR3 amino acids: CASSFGRWTNEQFF. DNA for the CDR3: TGTGCCAGCAGCTTCGGCAGGTGGACAAATGAGCAGTTCTTC.

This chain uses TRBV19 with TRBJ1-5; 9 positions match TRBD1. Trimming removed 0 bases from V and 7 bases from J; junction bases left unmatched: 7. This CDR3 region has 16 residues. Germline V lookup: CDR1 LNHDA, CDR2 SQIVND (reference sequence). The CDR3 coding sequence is TGTGCCAGTAGTATAGATCGGACAGGGGTTAGCCAGCCCCAGCATTTT. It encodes CASSIDRTGVSQPQHF.

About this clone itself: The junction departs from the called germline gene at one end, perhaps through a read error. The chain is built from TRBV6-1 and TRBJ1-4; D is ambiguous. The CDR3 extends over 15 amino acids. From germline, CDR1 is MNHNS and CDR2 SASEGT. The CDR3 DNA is TGTGCCAGCAGGGAAGTTGGGGAGATTAATGAAAAACTGTTTTTT. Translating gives CASREVGEINEKLFF.

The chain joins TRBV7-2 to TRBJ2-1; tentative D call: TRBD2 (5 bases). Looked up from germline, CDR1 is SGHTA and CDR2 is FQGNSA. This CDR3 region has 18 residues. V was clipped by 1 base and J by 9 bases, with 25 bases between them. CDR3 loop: CASSLGRPRAMNSGEQFF. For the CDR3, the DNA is TGTGCCAGCAGCTTAGGCCGTCCGAGGGCTATGAACTCGGGTGAGCAGTTCTTC.